The present T cell receptor beta chain was sequenced within a study of control samples from healthy donors and cancer patients. This clone was counted a few times. Germline V gene sequence: CDR1 MNHEY, CDR2 SVGAGI. This CDR3 is 15 amino acids long. The V gene end was trimmed by 6 bases and the J gene end by 5 bases; junction bases not matched to a gene: 12. Sequencing was performed with immunoSEQ multiplex PCR; in TCRdb, only in-frame clones are kept and a portion is missing. Among tens of thousands of clones listed, about 87% were seen once. The V gene is TRBV6-5, the J gene TRBJ1-1, with TRBD1 identical over 7 bases. The source of this sequence is a woman aged 70-85 years in good health. Sequenced: blood. The CDR3 bases are TGTGCCAGCAGGTCATCCGGGACAGAGACTACTGAAGCTTTCTTT. This translates into CASRSSGTETTEAFF.